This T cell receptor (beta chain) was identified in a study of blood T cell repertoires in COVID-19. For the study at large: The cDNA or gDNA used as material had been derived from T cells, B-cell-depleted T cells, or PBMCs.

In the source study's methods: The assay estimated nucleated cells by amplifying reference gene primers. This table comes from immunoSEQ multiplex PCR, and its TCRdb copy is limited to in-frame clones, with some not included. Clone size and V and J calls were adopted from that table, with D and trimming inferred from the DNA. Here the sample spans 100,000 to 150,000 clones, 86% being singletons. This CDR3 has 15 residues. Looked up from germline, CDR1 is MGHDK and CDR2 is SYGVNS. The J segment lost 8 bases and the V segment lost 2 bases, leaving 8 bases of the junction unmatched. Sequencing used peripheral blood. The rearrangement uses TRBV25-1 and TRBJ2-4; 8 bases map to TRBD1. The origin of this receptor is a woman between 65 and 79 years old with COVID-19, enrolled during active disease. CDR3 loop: CASSEPRTGNDIQYF. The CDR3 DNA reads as TGTGCCAGCAGTGAACCCCGGACAGGGAATGACATTCAGTACTTC.